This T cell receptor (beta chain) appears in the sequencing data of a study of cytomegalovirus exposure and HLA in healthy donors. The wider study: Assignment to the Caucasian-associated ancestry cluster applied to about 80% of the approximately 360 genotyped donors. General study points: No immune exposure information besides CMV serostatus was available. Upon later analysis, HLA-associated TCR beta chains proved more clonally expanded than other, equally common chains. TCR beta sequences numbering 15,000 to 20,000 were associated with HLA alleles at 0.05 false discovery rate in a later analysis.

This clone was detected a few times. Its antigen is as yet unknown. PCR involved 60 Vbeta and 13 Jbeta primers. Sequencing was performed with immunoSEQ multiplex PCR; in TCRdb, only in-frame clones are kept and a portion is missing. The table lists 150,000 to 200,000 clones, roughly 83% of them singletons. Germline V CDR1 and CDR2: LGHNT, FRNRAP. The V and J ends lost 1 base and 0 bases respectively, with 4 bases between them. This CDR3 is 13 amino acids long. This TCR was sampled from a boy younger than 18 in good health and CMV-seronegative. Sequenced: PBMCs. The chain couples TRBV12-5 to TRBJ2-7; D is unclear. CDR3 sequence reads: CASGLDSSYEQYF. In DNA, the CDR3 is TGTGCTAGTGGTTTGGACAGCTCCTACGAGCAGTACTTC.